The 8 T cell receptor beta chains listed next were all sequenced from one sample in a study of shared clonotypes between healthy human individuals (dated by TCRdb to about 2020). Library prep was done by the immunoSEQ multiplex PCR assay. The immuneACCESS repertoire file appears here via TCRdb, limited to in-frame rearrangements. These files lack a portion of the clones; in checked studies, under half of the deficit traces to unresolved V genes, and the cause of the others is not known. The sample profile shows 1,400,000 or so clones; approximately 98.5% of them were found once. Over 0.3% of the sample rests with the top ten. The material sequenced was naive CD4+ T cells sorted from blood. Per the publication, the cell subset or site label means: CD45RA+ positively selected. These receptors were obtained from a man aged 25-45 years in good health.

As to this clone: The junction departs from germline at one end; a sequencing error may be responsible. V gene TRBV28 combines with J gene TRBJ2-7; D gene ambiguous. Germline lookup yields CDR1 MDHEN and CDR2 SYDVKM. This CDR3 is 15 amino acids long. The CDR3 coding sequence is TGTGCCAGCAGTTTGCGGCTCCACAGACTTTACGGGCAGTACTTC. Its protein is CASSLRLHRLYGQYF.

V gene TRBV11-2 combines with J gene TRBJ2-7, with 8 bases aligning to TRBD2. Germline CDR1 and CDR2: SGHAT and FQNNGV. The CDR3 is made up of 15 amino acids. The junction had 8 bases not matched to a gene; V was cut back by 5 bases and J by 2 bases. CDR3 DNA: TGTGCCAGCAGCCAGGGACTAGGGGTTACCTACGAGCAGTACTTC. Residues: CASSQGLGVTYEQYF. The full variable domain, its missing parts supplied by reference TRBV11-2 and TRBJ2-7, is EAGVAQSPRYKIIEKRQSVAFWCNPISGHATLYWYQQILGQGPKLLIQFQNNGVVDDSQLPKDRFSAERLKGVDSTLKIQPAKLEDSAVYLCASSQGLGVTYEQYFGPGTRLTVT.

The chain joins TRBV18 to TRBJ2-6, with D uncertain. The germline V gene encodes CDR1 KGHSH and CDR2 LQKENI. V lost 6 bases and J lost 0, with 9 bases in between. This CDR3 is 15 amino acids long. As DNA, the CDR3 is TGTGCCAGCTCGCCTGTGCACTCTGGGGCCAACGTCCTGACTTTC. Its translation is CASSPVHSGANVLTF.

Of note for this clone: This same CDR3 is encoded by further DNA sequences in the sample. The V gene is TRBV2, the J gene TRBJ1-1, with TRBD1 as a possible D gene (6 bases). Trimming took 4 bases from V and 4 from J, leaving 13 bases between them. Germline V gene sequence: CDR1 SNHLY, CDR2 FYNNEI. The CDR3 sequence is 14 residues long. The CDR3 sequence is CASSVEGRGTEAFF. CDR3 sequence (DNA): TGTGCCAGCAGTGTCGAGGGCAGGGGCACTGAAGCTTTCTTT.

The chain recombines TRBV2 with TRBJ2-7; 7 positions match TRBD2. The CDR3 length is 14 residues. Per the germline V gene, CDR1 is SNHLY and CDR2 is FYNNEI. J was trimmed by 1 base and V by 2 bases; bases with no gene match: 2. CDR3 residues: CASSEWGGSYEQYF. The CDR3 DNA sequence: TGTGCCAGCAGTGAATGGGGGGGTTCCTACGAGCAGTACTTC.

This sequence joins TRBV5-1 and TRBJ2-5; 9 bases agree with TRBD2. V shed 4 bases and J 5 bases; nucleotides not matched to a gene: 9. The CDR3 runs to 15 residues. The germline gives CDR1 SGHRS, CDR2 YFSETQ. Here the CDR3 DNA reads TGCGCCAGCAGCGCGCCTCTAGCGGGAACCGAGACCCAGTACTTC. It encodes CASSAPLAGTETQYF.

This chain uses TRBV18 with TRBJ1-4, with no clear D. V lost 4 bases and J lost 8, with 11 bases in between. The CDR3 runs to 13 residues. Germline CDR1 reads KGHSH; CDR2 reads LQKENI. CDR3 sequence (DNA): TGTGCCAGCTCACTGGGGTCAGGAGAAAAACTGTTTTTT. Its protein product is CASSLGSGEKLFF.

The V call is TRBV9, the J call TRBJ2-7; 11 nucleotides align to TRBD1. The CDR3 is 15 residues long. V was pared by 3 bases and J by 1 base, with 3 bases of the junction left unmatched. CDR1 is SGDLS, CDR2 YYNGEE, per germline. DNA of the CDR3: TGTGCCAGCAGCGGCCGGGACAGGGGGTCCTACGAGCAGTACTTC. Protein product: CASSGRDRGSYEQYF.